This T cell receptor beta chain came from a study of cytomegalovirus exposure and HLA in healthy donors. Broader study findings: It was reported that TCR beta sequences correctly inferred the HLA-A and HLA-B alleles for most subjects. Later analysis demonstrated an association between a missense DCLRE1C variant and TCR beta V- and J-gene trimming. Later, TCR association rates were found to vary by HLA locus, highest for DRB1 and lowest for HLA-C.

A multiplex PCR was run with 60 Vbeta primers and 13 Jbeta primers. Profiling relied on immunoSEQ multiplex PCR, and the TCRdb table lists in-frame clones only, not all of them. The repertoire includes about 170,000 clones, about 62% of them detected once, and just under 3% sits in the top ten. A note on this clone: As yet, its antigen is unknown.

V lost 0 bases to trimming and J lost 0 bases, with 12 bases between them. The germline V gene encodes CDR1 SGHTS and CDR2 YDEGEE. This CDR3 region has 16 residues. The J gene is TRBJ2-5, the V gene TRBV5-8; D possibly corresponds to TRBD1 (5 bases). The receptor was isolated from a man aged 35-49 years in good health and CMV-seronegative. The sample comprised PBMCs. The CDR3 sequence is CASSLDGARNQETQYF. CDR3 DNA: TGTGCCAGCAGCTTGGATGGGGCAAGGAACCAAGAGACCCAGTACTTC.